These 11 T cell receptor beta chains were sequenced from one sample in a study of identical twins. TCRdb re-called the 5' RACE reads through MiXCR, storing one row per CDR3 protein. This table holds hundreds of thousands of distinct CDR3 sequences, over 15% found once. The same sample was also used in a study of T cells expressing NK-cell markers.

Material: PBMCs. These receptors were obtained from a young woman in good health.

The table lists this clonotype with a few counts. V and J are TRBV9 and TRBJ2-2; D assignment may be TRBD1 or TRBD2 (5 bases each). CDR1 SGDLS and CDR2 YYNGEE come from the germline V gene. This CDR3 is 16 amino acids long. V lost 4 bases and J 5 bases, leaving 18 bases between the germline ends. The CDR3 nucleotides are TGTGCCAGCAGCTCCGACGGGGCCACGAGGACCGGGGAGCTGTTTTTT. It encodes CASSSDGATRTGELFF.

This clonotype was detected a few times. The J gene is TRBJ2-3, the V gene TRBV15; TRBD2 might be the D (7 bases). This CDR3 has 14 amino acids. V lost 8 bases to trimming and J lost 2 bases, with 14 bases between them. Germline CDR1 and CDR2: LNHNV and YYDKDF (reference sequence). For the CDR3, the DNA is TGTGCCACCCAGATAGGGGGGGCCACAGATACGCAGTATTTT. This translates into CATQIGGATDTQYF.

The sample holds a few counts of this clonotype. This sequence joins TRBV7-9 and TRBJ2-5; 12 positions agree with TRBD2. This CDR3 has 15 amino acids. V was pared by 5 bases and J by 5 bases, with 6 bases of the junction left unmatched. Germline values: CDR1 SEHNR, CDR2 FQNEAQ (reference sequence). The CDR3 DNA sequence: TGTGCCAGCAGCCCGACTAGCGGGAGTGAGGAGACCCAGTACTTC. Protein product: CASSPTSGSEETQYF.

This clonotype has just a few counts. V usage is TRBV12-3 or TRBV12-4 and J usage is TRBJ1-2; 9 nucleotides match TRBD1. With V trimmed by 7 bases and J by 8 bases, 8 bases remained unmatched. This CDR3 spans 13 amino acids. As DNA, the CDR3 is TGTGCCAGCACTCGGACAGGGGTTGGAGGCTACACCTTC. Its translation is CASTRTGVGGYTF.

The chain has TRBV29-1 and TRBJ2-1; a possible D gene is TRBD2 (6 bases). Trimming took 7 bases from V and 10 from J, leaving 17 bases between them. The length of the CDR3 is 12 residues. Looked up from germline, CDR1 is SQVTM and CDR2 is ANQGSEA. The CDR3 reads CSAQTGTREQFF. The CDR3 nucleotides are TGCAGCGCACAAACCGGGACTCGCGAGCAGTTCTTC.

This clonotype appeared a few times. CDR3 sequence: CATSPGTLNTGELFF. CDR3 sequence (DNA): TGTGCCACCAGCCCCGGGACACTCAACACCGGGGAGCTGTTTTTT. The chain carries TRBV15 and TRBJ2-2; a weak D match, TRBD1 (6 bases). V dropped 5 bases and J dropped 2 bases, with 12 bases sitting between them. The CDR3 has 15 residues. Germline V gene data show CDR1 as LNHNV and CDR2 as YYDKDF (reference sequence).

V usage is TRBV18 and J usage is TRBJ2-3; D unresolved. Trimming shortened V by 3 bases and J by 2 bases, and 15 bases separated the two germline ends. The CDR3 totals 16 residues. From germline, CDR1 is KGHSH and CDR2 LQKENI. The CDR3 nucleotides are TGTGCCAGCTCACCGAGTGGGTTTCTGTACACAGATACGCAGTATTTT. It translates to CASSPSGFLYTDTQYF.

This clonotype was seen a handful of times. The V and J genes are TRBV7-9 and TRBJ2-3; possibly TRBD2 for D (5 bases). CDR3 length: 16 amino acids. Germline CDR1 reads SEHNR; CDR2 reads FQNEAQ (reference sequence). V was clipped by 1 base and J by 1 base, with 12 bases between them. This CDR3 is CASSLGSSGGTDTQYF. The DNA for the CDR3 is TGTGCCAGCAGCTTAGGAAGTTCCGGGGGCACAGATACGCAGTATTTT.

The chain is built from TRBV6-5 and TRBJ1-1; D is possibly TRBD1 (5 bases). The germline gives CDR1 MNHEY, CDR2 SVGAGI. The CDR3 totals 14 residues. V gave up 2 bases and J gave up 4 bases, with 11 bases separating them. DNA of the CDR3: TGTGCCAGCAGTTACGGAGGGACTCGCACTGAAGCTTTCTTT. Its protein product is CASSYGGTRTEAFF.

This clonotype was detected only once. The chain joins TRBV5-6 to TRBJ2-3; 8 positions match TRBD2. Germline V CDR1 and CDR2: SGHDT, YYEEEE. V shed 0 bases and J 2 bases; nucleotides not matched to a gene: 5. This CDR3 has 16 residues. CDR3 residues: CASSLEVAGYTDTQYF. DNA for the CDR3: TGTGCCAGCAGCTTGGAGGTAGCGGGGTACACAGATACGCAGTATTTT.

The chain employs TRBV14 and TRBJ2-5; TRBD1 matches at 7 bases. Germline V gene sequence: CDR1 SGHDN, CDR2 FVKESK. The ends lost 1 base at V and 3 bases at J; junction bases unmatched: 14. This CDR3 is 18 amino acids long. CDR3 in amino acids: CASSQGSSLGTVEETQYF. The CDR3 DNA reads TGTGCCAGCAGCCAAGGAAGTTCACTCGGGACAGTTGAAGAGACCCAGTACTTC.